Below, 19 T cell receptor beta chains from the same sample are listed, as sequenced in a study of response to subunit inactivated influenza vaccine. One entry per CDR3 protein results from TCRdb running MiXCR on the RT-PCR reads. The repertoire holds over 650,000 distinct CDR3 sequences, with 18% as singletons. The sample in question was PBMCs from blood, obtained roughly 5 days after vaccination. The receptor set was obtained from a man aged 45-60 years who received an inactivated influenza vaccine.

The chain has TRBV6-2 or TRBV6-3 and TRBJ2-7, with TRBD1 identical over 8 bases. Germline CDR1 MNHEY, CDR2 SVGEGT. V was clipped by 6 bases and J by 2 bases; unmatched bases: 6. CDR3 length: 14 amino acids. The CDR3 DNA follows: TGTGCCAGCAGGGACGGGACAGGTACCTACGAGCAGTACTTC. Amino acid sequence: CASRDGTGTYEQYF.

This clonotype was detected a few times. The chain carries TRBV5-1 and TRBJ2-5, with a weak D call TRBD1 (6 bases). Per germline, CDR1 SGHRS and CDR2 YFSETQ. This CDR3 is built from 15 residues. V lost 4 bases to trimming and J lost 5 bases, with 18 bases between them. The CDR3 coding sequence is TGCGCCAGCAGCGTCCGACAGGCCAATAGGGAGACCCAGTACTTC. Translated, it gives CASSVRQANRETQYF.

Remarks on this clonotype: A read error may explain this, as a much larger clone is one base away. The chain employs TRBV6-1 and TRBJ2-7, with D perhaps TRBD1 (6 bases). The V gene's germline CDR1 is MNHNS and CDR2 SASEGT. Trimming removed 6 bases from V and 0 bases from J, with 12 bases in between. CDR3 length: 14 residues. In DNA form, the CDR3 reads TGTGCCAGCAGGCCCCGGGACAACTCCTACGAGCAGTACTTC. Its protein is CASRPRDNSYEQYF.

The genes are TRBV5-1 and TRBJ1-1, with 9 bases fitting TRBD1. This CDR3 is 14 amino acids long. The junction had 6 bases not matched to a gene; V was cut back by 4 bases and J by 5 bases. The V gene's germline CDR1 is SGHRS and CDR2 YFSETQ. The CDR3: CASSEGQGVTEAFF. The CDR3, as DNA: TGCGCCAGCAGCGAGGGACAGGGAGTGACTGAAGCTTTCTTT.

V and J are TRBV12-3 or TRBV12-4 and TRBJ2-1; the match to TRBD2 covers 8 bases. J lost 6 bases, V lost 6 bases, and 10 bases had no gene match. CDR3 length: 15 amino acids. This CDR3 reads CASRGLVGKSNEQFF. The CDR3 region has the DNA TGTGCCAGCAGGGGACTAGTCGGAAAGTCCAATGAGCAGTTCTTC.

This sequence joins TRBV4-3 and TRBJ1-3; no clear D. Looked up from germline, CDR1 is LGHNA and CDR2 is YSLEER. The length of the CDR3 is 16 residues. Trimming pared 0 bases from V and 0 bases from J, leaving 9 bases between. Here the CDR3 reads CASSQEATGSGNTIYF. CDR3 DNA sequence: TGCGCCAGCAGCCAAGAGGCGACCGGCTCTGGAAACACCATATATTTT.

This chain links TRBV4-1 with TRBJ1-5; D may be TRBD1 (6 bases). The CDR3 consists of 18 residues. The germline V and J ends were trimmed by 4 bases and 1 base, with 20 bases remaining between them. Germline values: CDR1 MGHRA, CDR2 YSYEKL. The CDR3 sequence is CASSRTTGGEISNQPQHF. In nucleotides, the CDR3 is TGCGCCAGCAGCCGAACGACGGGGGGCGAGATCAGCAATCAGCCCCAGCATTTT.

The chain uses TRBV4-2 and TRBJ2-5, with 13 bases identical to TRBD2. The CDR3 is 17 amino acids. V gave up 0 bases and J gave up 5 bases; unmatched junction bases: 6. The germline V gene has CDR1 LGHNA and CDR2 YNFKEQ. The CDR3 DNA sequence: TGTGCCAGCAGCCAAGATTTACTAGCGGGGGGGCTGGAGACCCAGTACTTC. Translating it yields CASSQDLLAGGLETQYF.

This clonotype was recorded once. This chain connects TRBV7-8 to TRBJ2-2; the match to TRBD1 covers 7 bases. J was trimmed by 7 bases and V by 5 bases; bases with no gene match: 7. Germline V gene lookup returns CDR1 SGHVS and CDR2 FQNEAQ. The CDR3 runs 14 residues. CDR3 sequence reads: CASSPDRVSGELFF. CDR3 nucleotides: TGTGCCAGCAGCCCCGACAGGGTCAGCGGGGAGCTGTTTTTT.

The chain recombines TRBV24-1 with TRBJ2-7; 7 bases are shared with TRBD1. This CDR3 has 16 residues. Germline loops: CDR1 KGHDR, CDR2 SFDVKD. Trimming removed 5 bases from V and 4 bases from J; junction bases left unmatched: 13. The CDR3 loop is CATSGQGTGRQYEQYF. The CDR3 nucleotides are TGTGCCACCAGTGGACAGGGTACGGGACGACAGTACGAGCAGTACTTC.

In its sample, this clonotype was seen a few times. The chain is built from TRBV20-1 and TRBJ2-1; D ambiguous. V lost 0 bases, J lost 4 bases, and 19 bases lay in between. Germline values: CDR1 DFQATT, CDR2 SNEGSKA (reference sequence). The CDR3 length is 17 residues. DNA of the CDR3: TGCAGTGCTAGAGATGATCTTGGCGGAACTGTTTACAATGAGCAGTTCTTC. This encodes CSARDDLGGTVYNEQFF.

The V gene is TRBV6-5, the J gene TRBJ2-7, with TRBD2 matching over 10 bases. CDR1 and CDR2 from the germline V gene are MNHEY and SVGAGI. CDR3 length: 12 residues. The junction had 2 bases not matched to a gene; V was cut back by 5 bases and J by 7 bases. The CDR3 protein is CASSKGLAEQYF. The CDR3 region has the DNA TGTGCCAGCAGTAAGGGACTAGCGGAGCAGTACTTC.

The chain uses TRBV7-9 and TRBJ2-1, with 13 bases that match TRBD2. CDR3 size: 15 residues. Germline values: CDR1 SEHNR, CDR2 FQNEAQ (reference sequence). J was trimmed by 10 bases and V by 3 bases; bases with no gene match: 6. CDR3 sequence reads: CASSFTSGRAKEQFF. In nucleotides, the CDR3 is TGTGCCAGCAGCTTCACTAGCGGGAGGGCCAAAGAGCAGTTCTTC.

This clonotype was seen a handful of times. The chain combines TRBV2 with TRBJ2-1; TRBD2 agrees at 7 bases. The germline CDR1 and CDR2 sequences are SNHLY and FYNNEI. CDR3 length: 13 amino acids. V lost 7 bases, J lost 15 bases, and 15 bases stayed unmatched. This chain's CDR3 is CASIPGRYTPAFF. Here the CDR3 DNA reads TGTGCCAGCATCCCCGGGAGGTACACACCGGCGTTCTTC.

At least ten counts were recorded for this clonotype. The genes are TRBV12-3 or TRBV12-4 and TRBJ2-2, with unresolved D. V was clipped by 7 bases and J by 3 bases, with 9 bases between them. This CDR3 contains 13 residues. In nucleotides, the CDR3 is TGTGCCAGCAAACAAGGGTACACCGGGGAGCTGTTTTTT. Protein sequence: CASKQGYTGELFF.

Only a few counts were recorded for this clonotype. V and J are TRBV5-5 and TRBJ2-1, with 7 bases that match TRBD2. CDR3 length: 16 amino acids. Unmatched junction bases numbered 8, after V lost 4 bases and J lost 1 base. Per germline, CDR1 SGHKS and CDR2 YYEKEE (reference sequence). Here the CDR3 DNA reads TGTGCCAGCAGCCTGCTAGCGGACCTATCCTACAATGAGCAGTTCTTC. Its protein product is CASSLLADLSYNEQFF.

This clonotype was detected a few times. This chain connects TRBV3-1 to TRBJ1-5; D might be TRBD1 (5 bases). This CDR3 comprises 16 residues. V lost 5 bases, J lost 1 base, and 15 bases lay in between. CDR1 LGHDT and CDR2 YNNKEL come from the germline V gene (reference sequence). The CDR3 DNA is TGTGCCAGCAGCTCGTCCTGGGGGGGGAGCAATCAGCCCCAGCATTTT. It yields the protein CASSSSWGGSNQPQHF.

The chain recombines TRBV5-1 with TRBJ2-6, with 12 bases aligning to TRBD1. The CDR3 contains 20 residues. CDR1 SGHRS and CDR2 YFSETQ come from the germline V gene. V dropped 0 bases and J dropped 2; count of bases not matched to a gene: 9. CDR3 DNA sequence: TGCGCCAGCAGCTTGGCCGGGACAGGGGGCGCGTCGGCTGGGGCCAACGTCCTGACTTTC. It yields the protein CASSLAGTGGASAGANVLTF.

A few counts support this clonotype. This rearrangement joins TRBV29-1 to TRBJ2-7, with 11 bases fitting TRBD1. The CDR3 contains 12 residues. Per the germline V gene, CDR1 is SQVTM and CDR2 is ANQGSEA. V shed 7 bases and J 7 bases; nucleotides not matched to a gene: 6. The CDR3 here is CSAGTGGGEQYF. The CDR3 coding sequence is TGCAGCGCAGGGACAGGGGGGGGTGAGCAGTACTTC.